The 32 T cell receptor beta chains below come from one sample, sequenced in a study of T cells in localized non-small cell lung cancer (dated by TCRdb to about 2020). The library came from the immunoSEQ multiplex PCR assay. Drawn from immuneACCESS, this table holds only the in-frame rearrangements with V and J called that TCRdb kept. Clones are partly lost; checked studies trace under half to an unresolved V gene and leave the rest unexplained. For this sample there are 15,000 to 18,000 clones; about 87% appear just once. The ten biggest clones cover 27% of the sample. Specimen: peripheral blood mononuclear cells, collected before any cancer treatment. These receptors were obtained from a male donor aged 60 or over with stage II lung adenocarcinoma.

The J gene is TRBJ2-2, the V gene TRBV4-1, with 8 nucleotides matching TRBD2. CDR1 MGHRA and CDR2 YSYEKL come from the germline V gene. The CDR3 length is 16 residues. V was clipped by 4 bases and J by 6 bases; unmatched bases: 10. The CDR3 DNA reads TGCGCCAGCAGCCTGTTGCCGACTAGCGTGGCCGGGGAGCTGTTTTTT. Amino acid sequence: CASSLLPTSVAGELFF.

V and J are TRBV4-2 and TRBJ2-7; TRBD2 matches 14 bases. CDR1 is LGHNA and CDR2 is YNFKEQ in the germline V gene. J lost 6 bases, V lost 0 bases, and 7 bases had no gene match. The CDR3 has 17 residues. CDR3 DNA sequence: TGTGCCAGCAGCCAAGATGGGACTAGCGGGAGATCCCCCGAGCAGTACTTC. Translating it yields CASSQDGTSGRSPEQYF.

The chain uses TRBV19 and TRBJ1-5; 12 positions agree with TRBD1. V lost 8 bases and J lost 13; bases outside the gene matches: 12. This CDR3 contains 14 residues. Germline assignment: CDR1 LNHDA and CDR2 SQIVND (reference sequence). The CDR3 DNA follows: TGTGCCAGTGCCTCCGGGACAGGGGGCACGAGGCAGCATTTT. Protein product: CASASGTGGTRQHF.

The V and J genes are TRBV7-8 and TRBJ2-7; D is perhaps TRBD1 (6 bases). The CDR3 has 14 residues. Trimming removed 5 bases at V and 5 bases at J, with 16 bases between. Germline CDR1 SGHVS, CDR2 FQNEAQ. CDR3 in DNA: TGTGCCAGCAGCCCTGTCAGGGGATCCCACGAGCAGTACTTC. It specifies CASSPVRGSHEQYF. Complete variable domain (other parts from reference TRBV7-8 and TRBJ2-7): GAGVSQSPRYKVAKRGQDVALRCDPISGHVSLFWYQQALGQGPEFLTYFQNEAQLDKSGLPSDRFFAERPEGSVSTLKIQRTQQEDSAVYLCASSPVRGSHEQYFGPGTRLTVT.

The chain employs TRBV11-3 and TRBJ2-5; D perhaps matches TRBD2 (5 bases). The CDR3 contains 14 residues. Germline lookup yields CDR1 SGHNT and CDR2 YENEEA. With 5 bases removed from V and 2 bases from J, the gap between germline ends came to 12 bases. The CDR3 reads CASSPSPGQETQYF. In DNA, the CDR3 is TGTGCCAGCAGCCCCTCACCGGGGCAAGAGACCCAGTACTTC.

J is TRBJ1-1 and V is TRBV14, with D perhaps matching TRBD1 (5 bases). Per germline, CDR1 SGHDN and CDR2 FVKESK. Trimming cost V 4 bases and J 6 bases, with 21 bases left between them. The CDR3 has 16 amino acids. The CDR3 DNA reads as TGTGCCAGCAGCCCACGTCAGACTCTAAAAGGGGCTGAAGCTTTCTTT. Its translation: CASSPRQTLKGAEAFF.

The CDR3: CASSAKGQGGQPQHF. The CDR3 DNA sequence: TGTGCCAGCAGCGCAAAAGGACAGGGGGGGCAGCCCCAGCATTTT. The chain has TRBV9 and TRBJ1-5; TRBD1 matches at 10 bases. The CDR3 has 15 amino acids. The trim removed 3 bases at V and 7 bases at J, leaving 7 bases unmatched. The germline V gene encodes CDR1 SGDLS and CDR2 YYNGEE.

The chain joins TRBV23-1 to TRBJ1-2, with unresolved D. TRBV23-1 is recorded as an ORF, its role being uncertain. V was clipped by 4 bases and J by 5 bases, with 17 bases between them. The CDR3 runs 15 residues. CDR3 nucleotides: TGCGCCAGCAGTCGACCCCGGGGAGGGAGGTATGGCTACACCTTC. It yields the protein CASSRPRGGRYGYTF.

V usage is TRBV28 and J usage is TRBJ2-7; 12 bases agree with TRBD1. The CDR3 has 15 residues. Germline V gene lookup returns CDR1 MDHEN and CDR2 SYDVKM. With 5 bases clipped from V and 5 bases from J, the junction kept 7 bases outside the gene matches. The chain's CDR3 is CASSQTGTGGDEQYF. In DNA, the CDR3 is TGTGCCAGCAGTCAAACCGGGACAGGGGGCGACGAGCAGTACTTC.

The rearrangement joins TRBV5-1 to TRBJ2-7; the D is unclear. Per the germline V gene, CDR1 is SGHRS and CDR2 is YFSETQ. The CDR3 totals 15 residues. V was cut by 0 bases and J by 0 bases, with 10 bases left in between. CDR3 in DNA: TGCGCCAGCAGCTTGGCTCCGGGTCCCTCCTACGAGCAGTACTTC. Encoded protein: CASSLAPGPSYEQYF.

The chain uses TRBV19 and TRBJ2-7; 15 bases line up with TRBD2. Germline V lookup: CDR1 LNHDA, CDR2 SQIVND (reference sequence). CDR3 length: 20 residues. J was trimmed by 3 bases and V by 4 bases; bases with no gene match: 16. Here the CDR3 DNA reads TGTGCCAGTAGTAGTCCCGGGACTAGCGGGAGGCCGCGCGGAATCTACGAGCAGTACTTC. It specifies CASSSPGTSGRPRGIYEQYF.

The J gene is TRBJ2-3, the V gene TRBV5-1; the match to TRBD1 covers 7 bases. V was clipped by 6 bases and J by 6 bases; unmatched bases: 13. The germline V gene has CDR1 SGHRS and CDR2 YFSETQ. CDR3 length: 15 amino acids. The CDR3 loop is CASTHRGYGLDTQYF. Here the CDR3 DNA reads TGCGCCAGCACTCACAGGGGCTACGGTTTGGATACGCAGTATTTT.

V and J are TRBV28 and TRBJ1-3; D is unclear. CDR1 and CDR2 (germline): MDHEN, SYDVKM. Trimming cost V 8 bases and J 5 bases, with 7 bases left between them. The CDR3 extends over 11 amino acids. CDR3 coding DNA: TGTGCCAGCGGAGGGAGAAACACCATATATTTT. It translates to CASGGRNTIYF.

The CDR3 DNA follows: TGTGCCAGCAGTGTGGACTCAGGGAGTAATGAAAAACTGTTTTTT. It codes for CASSVDSGSNEKLFF. This chain joins TRBV6-5 and TRBJ1-4, with a weak D call TRBD1 (5 bases). The V end lost 5 bases, the J end lost 4 bases, and 14 bases lay between the germline ends. Germline V gives CDR1 MNHEY, CDR2 SVGAGI. CDR3 size: 15 residues.

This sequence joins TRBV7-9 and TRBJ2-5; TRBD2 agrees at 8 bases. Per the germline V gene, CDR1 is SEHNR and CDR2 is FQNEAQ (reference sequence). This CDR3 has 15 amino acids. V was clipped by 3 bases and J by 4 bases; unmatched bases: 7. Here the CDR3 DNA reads TGTGCCAGCAGCTTTACCCGGACTAGCCCAGAGACCCAGTACTTC. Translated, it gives CASSFTRTSPETQYF.

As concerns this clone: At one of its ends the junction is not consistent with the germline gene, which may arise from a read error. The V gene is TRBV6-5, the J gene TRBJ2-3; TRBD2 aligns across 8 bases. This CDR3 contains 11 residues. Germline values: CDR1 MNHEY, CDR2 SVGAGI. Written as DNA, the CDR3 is TGTGCCAGCAGTTACTCAGGGACTAGTCATTTT. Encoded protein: CASSYSGTSHF.

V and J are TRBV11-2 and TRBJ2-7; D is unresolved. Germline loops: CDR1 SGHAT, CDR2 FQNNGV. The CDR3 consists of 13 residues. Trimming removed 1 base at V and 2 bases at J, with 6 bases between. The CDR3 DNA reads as TGTGCCAGCAGCTTAGCAACAACCTACGAGCAGTACTTC. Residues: CASSLATTYEQYF.

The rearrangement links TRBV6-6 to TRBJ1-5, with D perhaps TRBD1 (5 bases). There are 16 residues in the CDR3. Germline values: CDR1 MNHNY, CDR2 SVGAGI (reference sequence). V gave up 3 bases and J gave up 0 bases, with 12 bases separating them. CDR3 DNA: TGTGCCAGCAGTTATGGACACGAGTATAGCAATCAGCCCCAGCATTTT. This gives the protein CASSYGHEYSNQPQHF.

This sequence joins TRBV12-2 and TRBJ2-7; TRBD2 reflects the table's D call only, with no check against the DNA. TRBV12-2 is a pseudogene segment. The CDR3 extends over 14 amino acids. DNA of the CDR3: TGTGCCACCCTTTCGCCGGGGGAACTCTACGAGCAGTACTTC. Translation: CATLSPGELYEQYF.

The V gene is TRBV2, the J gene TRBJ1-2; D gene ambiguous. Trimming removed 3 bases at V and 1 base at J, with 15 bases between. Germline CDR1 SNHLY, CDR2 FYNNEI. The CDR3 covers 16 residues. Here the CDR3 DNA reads TGTGCCAGCAGTGACTCCCGAGGAAGAGGTAACTATGGCTACACCTTC. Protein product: CASSDSRGRGNYGYTF. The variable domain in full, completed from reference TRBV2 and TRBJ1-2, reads EPEVTQTPSHQVTQMGQEVILRCVPISNHLYFYWYRQILGQKVEFLVSFYNNEISEKSEIFDDQFSVERPDGSNFTLKIRSTKLEDSAMYFCASSDSRGRGNYGYTFGSGTRLTVV.

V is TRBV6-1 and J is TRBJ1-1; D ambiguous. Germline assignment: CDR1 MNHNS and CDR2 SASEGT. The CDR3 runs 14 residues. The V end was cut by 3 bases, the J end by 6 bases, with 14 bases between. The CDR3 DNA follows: TGTGCCAGCAGTGAGTCAACACGGAGGGCTGAAGCTTTCTTT. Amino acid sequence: CASSESTRRAEAFF.

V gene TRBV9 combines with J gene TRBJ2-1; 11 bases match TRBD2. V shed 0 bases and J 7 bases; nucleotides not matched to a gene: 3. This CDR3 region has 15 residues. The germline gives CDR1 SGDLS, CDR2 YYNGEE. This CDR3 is CASSVELAGVNEQFF. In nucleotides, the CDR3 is TGTGCCAGCAGCGTAGAACTAGCGGGAGTGAATGAGCAGTTCTTC. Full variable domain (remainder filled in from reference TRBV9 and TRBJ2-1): DSGVTQTPKHLITATGQRVTLRCSPRSGDLSVYWYQQSLDQGLQFLIQYYNGEERAKGNILERFSAQQFPDLHSELNLSSLELGDSALYFCASSVELAGVNEQFFGPGTRLTVL.

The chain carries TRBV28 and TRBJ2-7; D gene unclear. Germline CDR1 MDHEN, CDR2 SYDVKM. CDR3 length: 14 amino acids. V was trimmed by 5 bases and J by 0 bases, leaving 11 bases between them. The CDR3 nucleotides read TGTGCCAGCAGTCTCGACGGGCCCTCCTACGAGCAGTACTTC. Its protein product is CASSLDGPSYEQYF.

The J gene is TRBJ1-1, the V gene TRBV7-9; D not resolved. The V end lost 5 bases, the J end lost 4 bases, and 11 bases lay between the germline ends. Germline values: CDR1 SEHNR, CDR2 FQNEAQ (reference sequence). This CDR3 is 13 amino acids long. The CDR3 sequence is CASSRSGRTEAFF. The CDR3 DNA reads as TGTGCCAGCAGCCGGAGCGGGCGCACTGAAGCTTTCTTT.

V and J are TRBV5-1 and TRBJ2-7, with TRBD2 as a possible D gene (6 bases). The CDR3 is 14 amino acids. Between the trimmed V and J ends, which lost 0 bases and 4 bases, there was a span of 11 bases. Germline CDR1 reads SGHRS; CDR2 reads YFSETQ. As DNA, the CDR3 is TGCGCCAGCAGCTTGGTCGGGAGAGATTACGAGCAGTACTTC. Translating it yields CASSLVGRDYEQYF.

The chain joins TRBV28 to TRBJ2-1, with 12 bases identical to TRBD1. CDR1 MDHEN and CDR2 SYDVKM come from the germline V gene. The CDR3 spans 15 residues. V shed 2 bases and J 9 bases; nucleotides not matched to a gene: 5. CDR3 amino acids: CASSLRGTGGSEQFF. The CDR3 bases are TGTGCCAGCAGTTTAAGAGGGACAGGGGGCAGTGAGCAGTTCTTC.

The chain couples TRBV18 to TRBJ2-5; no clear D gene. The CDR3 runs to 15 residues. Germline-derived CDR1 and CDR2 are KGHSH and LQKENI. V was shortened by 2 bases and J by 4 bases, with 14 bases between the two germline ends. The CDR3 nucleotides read TGTGCCAGCTCACCAATTCTGGGTGGTAGAGAGACCCAGTACTTC. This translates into CASSPILGGRETQYF.

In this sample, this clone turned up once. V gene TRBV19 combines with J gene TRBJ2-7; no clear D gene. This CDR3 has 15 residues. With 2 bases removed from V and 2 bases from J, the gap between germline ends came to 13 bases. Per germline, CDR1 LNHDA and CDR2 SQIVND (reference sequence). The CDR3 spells CASSISPGPAYEQYF. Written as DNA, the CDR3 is TGTGCCAGTAGTATATCCCCCGGGCCGGCCTACGAGCAGTACTTC.

The CDR3 region has the DNA TGTGCCAGCAGTCCGCAGGGTTTCGAGCAGTACTTC. It translates to CASSPQGFEQYF. V usage is TRBV6-1 and J usage is TRBJ2-7; TRBD1 might be the D (5 bases). Trimming removed 5 bases at V and 6 bases at J, with 11 bases between. Per germline, CDR1 MNHNS and CDR2 SASEGT. There are 12 residues in the CDR3.

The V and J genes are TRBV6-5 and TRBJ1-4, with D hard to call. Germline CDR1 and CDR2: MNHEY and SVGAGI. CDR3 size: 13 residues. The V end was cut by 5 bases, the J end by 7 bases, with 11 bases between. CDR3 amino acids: CASSEGRREKLFF. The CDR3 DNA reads TGTGCCAGCAGTGAAGGGCGCCGTGAAAAACTGTTTTTT.

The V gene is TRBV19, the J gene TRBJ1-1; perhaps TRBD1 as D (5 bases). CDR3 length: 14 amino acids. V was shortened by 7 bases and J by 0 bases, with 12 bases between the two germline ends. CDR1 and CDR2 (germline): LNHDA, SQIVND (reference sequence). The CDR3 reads CASIRGIMNTEAFF. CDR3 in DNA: TGTGCCAGTATCCGGGGGATCATGAACACTGAAGCTTTCTTT.

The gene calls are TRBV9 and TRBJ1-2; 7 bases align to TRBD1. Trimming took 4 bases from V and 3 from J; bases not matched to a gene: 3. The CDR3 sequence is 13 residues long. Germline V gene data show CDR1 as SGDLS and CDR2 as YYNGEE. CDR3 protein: CASSPTGDYGYTF. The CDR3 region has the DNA TGTGCCAGCAGCCCCACAGGGGACTATGGCTACACCTTC.